Included here is one TCR beta chain sequence, with context. V gave up 7 bases and J gave up 5 bases; unmatched junction bases: 6. CDR1 SQVTM and CDR2 ANQGSEA come from the germline V gene. The CDR3 is 14 amino acids. Here immunoSEQ multiplex PCR was the method, and the copy in TCRdb shows in-frame clones only, minus some. The sample consists of about 270,000 clones, 76% of them appearing once. The sample comes from a study of cytotoxic CD8 clonotypes in ibrutinib-treated CLL. The sequence derives from a human donor with chronic lymphocytic leukemia. The chain carries TRBV29-1 and TRBJ2-3; TRBD2 aligns across 13 bases. Here the sequenced sample was PBMCs, taken at disease progression, from a patient treated with ibrutinib. CDR3 sequence (DNA): TGCAGCGGTACTAGCGGGAGGGCTTTAGATACGCAGTATTTT. It is translated as CSGTSGRALDTQYF.